The TCR beta chain described here comes from a study of shared clonotypes between healthy human individuals. As to this clone: Its antigen is as yet unknown. This specimen includes other DNA sequences encoding the same CDR3.

Naive-designated CD8 cells lacked CD45RO, were positively enriched for CCR7, and omitted terminally differentiated effector memory CD45RA+ cells. TCRdb keeps only in-frame clones here, not all; method: immunoSEQ multiplex PCR. The table lists approximately 720,000 clones, roughly nine tenths of them singletons. General observations from the study: Only blood underwent sampling, and tissue repertoires likely differ.

The V and J ends lost 0 bases and 4 bases respectively, with 3 bases between them. The germline V gene encodes CDR1 SGHDT and CDR2 YYEEEE. The CDR3 runs to 12 residues. The V call is TRBV5-6, the J call TRBJ2-3; D is ambiguous. Sequenced sample: naive CD8+ T cells sorted from blood. This receptor was identified in a man aged 25-45 years in good health. The DNA for the CDR3 is TGTGCCAGCAGCTTGGGCGCAGATACGCAGTATTTT. Translating it yields CASSLGADTQYF.